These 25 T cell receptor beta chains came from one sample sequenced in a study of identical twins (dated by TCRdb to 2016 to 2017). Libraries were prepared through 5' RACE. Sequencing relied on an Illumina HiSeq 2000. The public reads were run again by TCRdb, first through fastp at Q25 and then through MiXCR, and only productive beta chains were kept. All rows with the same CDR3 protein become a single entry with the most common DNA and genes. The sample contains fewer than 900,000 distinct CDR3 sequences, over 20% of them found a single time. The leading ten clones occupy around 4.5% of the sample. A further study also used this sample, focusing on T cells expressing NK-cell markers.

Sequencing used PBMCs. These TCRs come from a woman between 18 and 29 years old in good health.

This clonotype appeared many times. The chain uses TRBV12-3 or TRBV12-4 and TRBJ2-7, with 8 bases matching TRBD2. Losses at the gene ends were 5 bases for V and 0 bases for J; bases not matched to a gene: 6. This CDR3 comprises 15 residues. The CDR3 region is CASSRLAGPSYEQYF. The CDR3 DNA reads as TGTGCCAGCAGTCGGCTAGCGGGTCCCTCCTACGAGCAGTACTTC.

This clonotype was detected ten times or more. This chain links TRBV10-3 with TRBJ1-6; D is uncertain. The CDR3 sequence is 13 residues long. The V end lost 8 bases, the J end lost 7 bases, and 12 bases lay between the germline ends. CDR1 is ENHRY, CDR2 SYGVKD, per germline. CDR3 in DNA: TGTGCCATCCGGGCCGAACTAAATTCACCCCTCCACTTT. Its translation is CAIRAELNSPLHF.

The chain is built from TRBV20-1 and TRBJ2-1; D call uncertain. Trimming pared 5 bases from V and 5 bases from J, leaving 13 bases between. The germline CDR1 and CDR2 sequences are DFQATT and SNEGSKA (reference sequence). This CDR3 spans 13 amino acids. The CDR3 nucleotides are TGCAGTGCTTCCCTGGACGGAAACAATGAGCAGTTCTTC. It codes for CSASLDGNNEQFF.

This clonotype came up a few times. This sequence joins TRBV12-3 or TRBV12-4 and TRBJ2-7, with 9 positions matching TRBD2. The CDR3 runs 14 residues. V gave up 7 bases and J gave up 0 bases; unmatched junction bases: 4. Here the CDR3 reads CASTLSGGSYEQYF. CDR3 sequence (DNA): TGTGCCAGCACCCTTAGCGGGGGCTCCTACGAGCAGTACTTC.

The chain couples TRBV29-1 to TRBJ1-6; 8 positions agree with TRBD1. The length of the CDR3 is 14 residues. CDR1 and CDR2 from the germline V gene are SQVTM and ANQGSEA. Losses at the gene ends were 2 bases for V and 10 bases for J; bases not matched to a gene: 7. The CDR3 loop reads CSVELEDRGSPLHF. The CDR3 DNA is TGCAGCGTTGAACTTGAAGACAGGGGATCACCCCTCCACTTT.

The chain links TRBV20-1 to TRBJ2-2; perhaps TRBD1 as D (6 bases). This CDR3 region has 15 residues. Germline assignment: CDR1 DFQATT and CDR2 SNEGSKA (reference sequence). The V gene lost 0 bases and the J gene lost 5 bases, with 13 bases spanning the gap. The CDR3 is CSARDHRESTGELFF. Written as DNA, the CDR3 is TGCAGTGCTAGAGATCACAGGGAATCTACCGGGGAGCTGTTTTTT.

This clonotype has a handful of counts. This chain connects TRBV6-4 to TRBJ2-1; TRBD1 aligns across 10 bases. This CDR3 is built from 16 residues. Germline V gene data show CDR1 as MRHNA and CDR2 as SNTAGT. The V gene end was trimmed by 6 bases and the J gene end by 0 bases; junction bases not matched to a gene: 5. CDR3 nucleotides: TGTGCCAGCAGGAGAAGGACAGGGGGCTCCTACAATGAGCAGTTCTTC. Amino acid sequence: CASRRRTGGSYNEQFF.

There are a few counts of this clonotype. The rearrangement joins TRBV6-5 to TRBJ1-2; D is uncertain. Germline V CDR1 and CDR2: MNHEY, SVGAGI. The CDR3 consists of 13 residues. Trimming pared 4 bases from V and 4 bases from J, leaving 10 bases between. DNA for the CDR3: TGTGCCAGCAGTTCGGGCTCATTCTATGGCTACACCTTC. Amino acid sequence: CASSSGSFYGYTF.

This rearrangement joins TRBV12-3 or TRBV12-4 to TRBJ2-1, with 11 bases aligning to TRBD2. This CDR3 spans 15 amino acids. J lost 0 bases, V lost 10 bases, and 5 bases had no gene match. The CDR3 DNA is TGTGCCACCCTAGCGGGGGGAACCTCCTACAATGAGCAGTTCTTC. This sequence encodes CATLAGGTSYNEQFF.

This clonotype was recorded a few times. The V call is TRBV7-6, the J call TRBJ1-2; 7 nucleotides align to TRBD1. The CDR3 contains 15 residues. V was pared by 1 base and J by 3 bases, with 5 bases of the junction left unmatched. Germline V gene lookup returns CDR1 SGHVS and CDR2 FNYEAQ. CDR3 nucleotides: TGTGCCAGCAGCTTAGGTGGCCAGGGGGACTATGGCTACACCTTC. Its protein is CASSLGGQGDYGYTF. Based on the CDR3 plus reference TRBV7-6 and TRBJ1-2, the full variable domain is GAGVSQSPRYKVTKRGQDVALRCDPISGHVSLYWYRQALGQGPEFLTYFNYEAQQDKSGLPNDRFSAERPEGSISTLTIQRTEQRDSAMYRCASSLGGQGDYGYTFGSGTRLTVV.

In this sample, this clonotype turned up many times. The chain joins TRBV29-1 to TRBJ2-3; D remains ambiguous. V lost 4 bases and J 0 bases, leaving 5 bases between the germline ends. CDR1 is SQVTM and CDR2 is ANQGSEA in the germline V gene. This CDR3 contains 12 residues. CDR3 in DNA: TGCAGCGTTGGTTGGAGCACAGATACGCAGTATTTT. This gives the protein CSVGWSTDTQYF.

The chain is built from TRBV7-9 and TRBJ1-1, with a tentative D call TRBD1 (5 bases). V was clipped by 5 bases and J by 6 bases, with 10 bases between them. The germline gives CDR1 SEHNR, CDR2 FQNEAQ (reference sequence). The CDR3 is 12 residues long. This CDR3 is CASSDRWAEAFF. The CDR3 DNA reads TGTGCCAGCAGCGACAGATGGGCTGAAGCTTTCTTT.

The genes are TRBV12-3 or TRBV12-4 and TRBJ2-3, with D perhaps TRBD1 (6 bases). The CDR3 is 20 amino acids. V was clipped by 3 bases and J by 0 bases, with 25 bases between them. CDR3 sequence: CASSLGASAVRLSSTDTQYF. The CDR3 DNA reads TGTGCCAGCAGTTTGGGGGCAAGCGCGGTTAGACTTTCCAGCACAGATACGCAGTATTTT.

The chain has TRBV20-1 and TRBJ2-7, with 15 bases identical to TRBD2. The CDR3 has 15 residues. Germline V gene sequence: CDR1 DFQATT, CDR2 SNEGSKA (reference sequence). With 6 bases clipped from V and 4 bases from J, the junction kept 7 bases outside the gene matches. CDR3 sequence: CSASLGTSGGYEQYF. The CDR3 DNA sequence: TGCAGTGCGAGCCTTGGGACTAGCGGGGGGTACGAGCAGTACTTC.

CDR3 region: CASSWTSGGSYEQYF. The CDR3 DNA follows: TGTGCCAGCAGCTGGACTAGCGGGGGCTCCTACGAGCAGTACTTC. V usage is TRBV7-9 and J usage is TRBJ2-7; TRBD2 aligns across 13 bases. CDR3 length: 15 amino acids. The V gene's germline CDR1 is SEHNR and CDR2 FQNEAQ (reference sequence). V lost 4 bases and J lost 0; bases outside the gene matches: 0.

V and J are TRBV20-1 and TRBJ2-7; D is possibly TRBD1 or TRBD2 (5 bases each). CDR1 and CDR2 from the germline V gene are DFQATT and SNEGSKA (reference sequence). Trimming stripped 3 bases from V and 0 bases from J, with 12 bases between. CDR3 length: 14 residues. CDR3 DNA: TGCAGTGCTAGTGGGGGTCTAACCTCCTACGAGCAGTACTTC. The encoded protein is CSASGGLTSYEQYF.

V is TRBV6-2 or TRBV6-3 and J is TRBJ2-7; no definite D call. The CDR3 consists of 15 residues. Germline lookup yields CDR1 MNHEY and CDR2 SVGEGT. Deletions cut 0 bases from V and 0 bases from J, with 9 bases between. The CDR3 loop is CASSYSASSSYEQYF. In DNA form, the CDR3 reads TGTGCCAGCAGTTACTCGGCCTCGAGCTCCTACGAGCAGTACTTC.

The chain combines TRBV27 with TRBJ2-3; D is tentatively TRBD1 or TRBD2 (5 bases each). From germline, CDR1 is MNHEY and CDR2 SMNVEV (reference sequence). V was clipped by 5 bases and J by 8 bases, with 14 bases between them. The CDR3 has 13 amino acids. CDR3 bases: TGTGCCAGCAGTGTAGGGACGGCACGTACGCAGTATTTT. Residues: CASSVGTARTQYF.

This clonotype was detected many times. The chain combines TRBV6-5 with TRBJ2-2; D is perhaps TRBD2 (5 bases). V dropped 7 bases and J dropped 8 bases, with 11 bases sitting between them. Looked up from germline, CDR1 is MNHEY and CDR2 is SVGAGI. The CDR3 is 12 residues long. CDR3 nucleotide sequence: TGTGCCAGCAACGGGAACGCGGGGGAGCTGTTTTTT. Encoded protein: CASNGNAGELFF.

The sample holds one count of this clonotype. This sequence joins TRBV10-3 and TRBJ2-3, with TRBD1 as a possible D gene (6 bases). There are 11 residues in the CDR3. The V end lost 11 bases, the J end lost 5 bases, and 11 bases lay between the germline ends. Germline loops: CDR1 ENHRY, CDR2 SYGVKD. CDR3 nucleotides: TGTGCCGTAACAGGGCAAGATACGCAGTATTTT. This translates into CAVTGQDTQYF.

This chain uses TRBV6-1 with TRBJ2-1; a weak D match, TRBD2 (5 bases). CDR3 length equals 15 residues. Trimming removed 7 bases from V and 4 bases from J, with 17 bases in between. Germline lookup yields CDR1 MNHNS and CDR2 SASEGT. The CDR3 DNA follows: TGTGCCAGCAAGAAGCGGCTAGCCGTTTACAATGAGCAGTTCTTC. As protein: CASKKRLAVYNEQFF.

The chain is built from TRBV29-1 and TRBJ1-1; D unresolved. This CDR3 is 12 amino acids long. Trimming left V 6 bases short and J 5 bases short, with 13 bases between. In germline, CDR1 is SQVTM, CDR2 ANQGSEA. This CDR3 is CSVPTNFTEAFF. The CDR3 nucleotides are TGCAGCGTCCCCACCAATTTTACTGAAGCTTTCTTT.

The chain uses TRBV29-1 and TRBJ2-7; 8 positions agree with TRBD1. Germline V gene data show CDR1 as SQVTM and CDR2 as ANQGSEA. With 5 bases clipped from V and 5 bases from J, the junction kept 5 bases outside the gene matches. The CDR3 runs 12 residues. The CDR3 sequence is CSVRTGINEQYF. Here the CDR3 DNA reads TGCAGCGTTAGGACAGGGATCAACGAGCAGTACTTC.

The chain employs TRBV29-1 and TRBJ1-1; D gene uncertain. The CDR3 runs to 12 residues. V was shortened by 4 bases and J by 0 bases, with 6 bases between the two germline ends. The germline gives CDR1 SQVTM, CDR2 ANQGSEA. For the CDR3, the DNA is TGCAGCGTTGTATTATTGAACACTGAAGCTTTCTTT. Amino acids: CSVVLLNTEAFF. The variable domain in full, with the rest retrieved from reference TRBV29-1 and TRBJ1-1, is SAVISQKPSRDICQRGTSLTIQCQVDSQVTMMFWYRQQPGQSLTLIATANQGSEATYESGFVIDKFPISRPNLTFSTLTVSNMSPEDSSIYLCSVVLLNTEAFFGQGTRLTVV.

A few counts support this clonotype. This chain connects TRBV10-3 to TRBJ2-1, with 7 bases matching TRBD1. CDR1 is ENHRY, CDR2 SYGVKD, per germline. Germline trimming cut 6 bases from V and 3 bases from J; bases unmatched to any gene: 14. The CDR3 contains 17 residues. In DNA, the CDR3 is TGTGCCATCAGCCCCAGGACAGGTCGTAGGAGCTACAATGAGCAGTTCTTC. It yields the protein CAISPRTGRRSYNEQFF.